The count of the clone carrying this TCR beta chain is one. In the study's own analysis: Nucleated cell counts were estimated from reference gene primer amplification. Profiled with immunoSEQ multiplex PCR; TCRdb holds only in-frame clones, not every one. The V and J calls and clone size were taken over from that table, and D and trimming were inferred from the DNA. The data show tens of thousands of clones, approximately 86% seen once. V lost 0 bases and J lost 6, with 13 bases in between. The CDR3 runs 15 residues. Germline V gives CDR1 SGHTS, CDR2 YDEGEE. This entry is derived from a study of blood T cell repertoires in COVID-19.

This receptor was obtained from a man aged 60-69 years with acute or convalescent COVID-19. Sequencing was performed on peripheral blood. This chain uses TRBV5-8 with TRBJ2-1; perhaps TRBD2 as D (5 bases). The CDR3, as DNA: TGTGCCAGCAGCTTGGACTCCGGAGGAGGCAATGAGCAGTTCTTC. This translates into CASSLDSGGGNEQFF.